The entry below gives a single TCR beta chain sequence along with its context. The antigen remains unidentified. Here immunoSEQ multiplex PCR was the method, and the copy in TCRdb shows in-frame clones only, minus some. The profile covers some 100,000 clones, with about four fifths appearing a single time and less than 15% taken by the ten largest. The CDR3 runs to 18 residues. The trim removed 3 bases at V and 6 bases at J, leaving 13 bases unmatched. Germline loops: CDR1 LNHNV, CDR2 YYDKDF (reference sequence). These data originate in a study of radiotherapy plus CTLA-4 blockade in lung cancer. On the study more broadly: The study recorded objective responses in roughly 20% of patients and disease control in approximately 29%.

Those patients who had chemo-refractory metastatic non-small-cell lung cancer were given focal radiation along with CTLA-4 blockade through ipilimumab. Study-wide results and limits: Radiotherapy with ipilimumab was followed by blood expansion of tumor-derived clones.

This sample comprised peripheral blood, obtained from a patient treated with radiotherapy plus ipilimumab. The chain is built from TRBV15 and TRBJ2-1, with 11 positions matching TRBD2. The source of this sequence is a human donor with non-small cell lung cancer that progressed on radiotherapy plus ipilimumab. The CDR3 here is CATSSTLLAGGRLNEQFF. The DNA for the CDR3 is TGTGCCACCAGCAGTACCCTATTAGCGGGAGGGAGGCTCAATGAGCAGTTCTTC.